These 27 T cell receptor beta chains were all obtained from the same sample, sequenced in a study of identical twins. TCRdb re-called the 5' RACE reads through MiXCR, storing one row per CDR3 protein. The sample has hundreds of thousands of distinct CDR3 sequences; approximately 8.3% are singletons. This sample also appeared in a second study, on yellow fever vaccine responses in identical twins.

Sample: memory (CD45RO+) T cells sorted from blood. These receptors were obtained from a woman aged 18-29 years in good health.

This clonotype appeared many times. The V and J genes are TRBV28 and TRBJ2-7; the match to TRBD1 covers 9 bases. The germline CDR1 and CDR2 sequences are MDHEN and SYDVKM. V was clipped by 6 bases and J by 4 bases; unmatched bases: 10. The CDR3 spans 15 residues. Written as DNA, the CDR3 is TGTGCCAGCAGACCTCCGGGACAGGGTAGTTACGAGCAGTACTTC. Encoded protein: CASRPPGQGSYEQYF.

The CDR3 loop is CASSLEVNEKLFF. The CDR3 region has the DNA TGTGCCAGCAGCTTAGAAGTTAATGAAAAACTGTTTTTT. The chain combines TRBV7-9 with TRBJ1-4; D is uncertain. Germline CDR1 SEHNR, CDR2 FQNEAQ (reference sequence). The CDR3 is 13 residues long. V dropped 1 base and J dropped 4 bases, with 4 bases sitting between them. The variable domain in full, completed from reference TRBV7-9 and TRBJ1-4, reads DTGVSQNPRHKITKRGQNVTFRCDPISEHNRLYWYRQTLGQGPEFLTYFQNEAQLEKSRLLSDRFSAERPKGSFSTLEIQRTEQGDSAMYLCASSLEVNEKLFFGSGTQLSVL.

This clonotype showed up many times. The gene calls are TRBV30 and TRBJ2-2; D not resolved. There are 12 residues in the CDR3. With 1 base removed from V and 4 bases from J, the gap between germline ends came to 4 bases. The germline V gene has CDR1 GTSNPN and CDR2 SVGIG (reference sequence). The DNA of the CDR3 is TGTGCCTGGAGTGGGGTCACCGGGGAGCTGTTTTTT. Its protein product is CAWSGVTGELFF.

The J gene is TRBJ2-4, the V gene TRBV29-1; D perhaps matches TRBD2 (6 bases). Germline CDR1 reads SQVTM; CDR2 reads ANQGSEA. V was pared by 7 bases and J by 1 base, with 11 bases between. The CDR3 contains 13 residues. CDR3 region: CSALRGAKNIQYF. The CDR3 nucleotides are TGCAGCGCCCTGCGGGGCGCCAAAAACATTCAGTACTTC.

The V and J genes are TRBV7-8 and TRBJ2-7; no clear D gene. Trimming shortened V by 3 bases and J by 2 bases, and 17 bases separated the two germline ends. Germline CDR1 SGHVS, CDR2 FQNEAQ. This CDR3 contains 16 residues. CDR3: CASSFLGVIGAYEQYF. CDR3 coding DNA: TGTGCCAGCAGCTTCCTAGGCGTGATAGGAGCCTACGAGCAGTACTTC. The full variable domain, in which reference TRBV7-8 and TRBJ2-7 provide the parts outside the CDR3, is GAGVSQSPRYKVAKRGQDVALRCDPISGHVSLFWYQQALGQGPEFLTYFQNEAQLDKSGLPSDRFFAERPEGSVSTLKIQRTQQEDSAVYLCASSFLGVIGAYEQYFGPGTRLTVT.

In its sample, this clonotype was seen a few times. This chain connects TRBV20-1 to TRBJ2-7; 7 bases are a match to TRBD2. The germline V gene has CDR1 DFQATT and CDR2 SNEGSKA (reference sequence). With V trimmed by 0 bases and J by 6 bases, 8 bases remained unmatched. The CDR3 totals 14 residues. CDR3 sequence reads: CSARDLREGLEQYF. CDR3 in DNA: TGCAGTGCTAGAGATCTGAGGGAGGGCCTCGAGCAGTACTTC.

The chain employs TRBV18 and TRBJ2-7; TRBD1 agrees at 9 bases. The CDR3 has 17 amino acids. V gave up 6 bases and J gave up 2 bases; unmatched junction bases: 14. The germline V gene encodes CDR1 KGHSH and CDR2 LQKENI. CDR3 sequence (DNA): TGTGCCAGCTCCCCGGGACAGGGAAAAGGTCTTACCTACGAGCAGTACTTC. Translated: CASSPGQGKGLTYEQYF.

In this sample, this clonotype turned up a few times. This chain's CDR3 is CATKGQGTEAFF. In nucleotides, the CDR3 is TGTGCCACCAAGGGACAGGGGACTGAAGCTTTCTTT. The chain couples TRBV24-1 to TRBJ1-1; 10 bases fit TRBD1. The trim removed 8 bases at V and 5 bases at J, leaving 1 base unmatched. In germline, CDR1 is KGHDR, CDR2 SFDVKD. The CDR3 has 12 amino acids.

This clonotype was detected ten times or more. The chain has TRBV5-1 and TRBJ1-2, with D perhaps matching TRBD1 (5 bases). The V and J ends lost 0 bases and 0 bases respectively, with 9 bases between them. The length of the CDR3 is 15 residues. Germline V CDR1 and CDR2: SGHRS, YFSETQ. The CDR3: CASSLASGANYGYTF. CDR3 bases: TGCGCCAGCAGCTTGGCCTCGGGGGCTAACTATGGCTACACCTTC.

This clonotype has only a few counts. The chain couples TRBV3-1 to TRBJ2-2; 9 bases fit TRBD2. CDR3 size: 17 residues. V shed 1 base and J 7 bases; nucleotides not matched to a gene: 10. The germline CDR1 and CDR2 sequences are LGHDT and YNNKEL (reference sequence). The CDR3 sequence is CASSQAGAAGGLGELFF. CDR3 DNA: TGTGCCAGCAGCCAAGCGGGTGCAGCGGGAGGACTCGGGGAGCTGTTTTTT.

In its sample, this clonotype was seen many times. The chain combines TRBV29-1 with TRBJ2-2, with TRBD1 identical over 11 bases. Germline loops: CDR1 SQVTM, CDR2 ANQGSEA. Unmatched junction bases numbered 5, after V lost 6 bases and J lost 5 bases. The CDR3 is 14 amino acids. The CDR3, as DNA: TGCAGCGTACGGGGACAGGGGGATACCGGGGAGCTGTTTTTT. It yields the protein CSVRGQGDTGELFF.

This clonotype has ten or more counts. J is TRBJ2-7 and V is TRBV5-1; D remains unclear. V lost 4 bases and J 3 bases, leaving 17 bases between the germline ends. The length of the CDR3 is 15 residues. CDR1 is SGHRS, CDR2 YFSETQ, per germline. The CDR3 DNA is TGCGCCAGCAGCCCCGACGGACCCCGCATCTACGAGCAGTACTTC. This gives the protein CASSPDGPRIYEQYF.

In its sample, this clonotype was seen a few times. J is TRBJ1-3 and V is TRBV19; D is uncertain. Germline V gives CDR1 LNHDA, CDR2 SQIVND (reference sequence). The CDR3 runs 16 residues. V was trimmed by 4 bases and J by 0 bases, leaving 13 bases between them. CDR3 sequence reads: CASSRIFGSSGNTIYF. The CDR3 coding sequence is TGTGCCAGTAGTAGAATTTTCGGGAGCTCTGGAAACACCATATATTTT.

This chain uses TRBV7-2 with TRBJ2-4; D is perhaps TRBD1 or TRBD2 (5 bases each). CDR3 length: 15 amino acids. The V gene lost 3 bases and the J gene lost 1 base, with 10 bases spanning the gap. Per germline, CDR1 SGHTA and CDR2 FQGNSA. The CDR3 is CASSFPREAKNIQYF. For the CDR3, the DNA is TGTGCCAGCAGCTTCCCCAGGGAGGCCAAAAACATTCAGTACTTC.

This clonotype came up many times. The chain recombines TRBV10-3 with TRBJ2-7; weak D call: TRBD2 (6 bases). The germline V gene has CDR1 ENHRY and CDR2 SYGVKD. The CDR3 is 14 amino acids. The V end was cut by 0 bases, the J end by 4 bases, with 10 bases between. The CDR3 DNA follows: TGTGCCATCAGTGAGTCGGGACTCAATTACGAGCAGTACTTC. Its protein product is CAISESGLNYEQYF.

This clonotype was found many times. CDR3 in DNA: TGTGCCAGCAGCCGGACTAGCGGGGACGAGCAGTACTTC. Amino acid sequence: CASSRTSGDEQYF. The V gene is TRBV7-9, the J gene TRBJ2-7; 12 nucleotides line up with TRBD2. J lost 5 bases, V lost 5 bases, and 1 base had no gene match. Germline CDR1 and CDR2: SEHNR and FQNEAQ (reference sequence). The length of the CDR3 is 13 residues.

The CDR3 bases are TGTGCCAGCAGTTTAGGGACAGGGGTCGGATACTGGGAGACCCAGTACTTC. This codes for CASSLGTGVGYWETQYF. This chain connects TRBV27 to TRBJ2-5, with 10 bases aligning to TRBD1. J gave up 5 bases and V 2 bases, and 11 bases lay outside the gene matches. This CDR3 is 17 amino acids long. Germline assignment: CDR1 MNHEY and CDR2 SMNVEV (reference sequence).

This clonotype was counted ten times or more. The V gene is TRBV20-1, the J gene TRBJ1-1, with a weak D call TRBD1 (6 bases). Trimming pared 0 bases from V and 7 bases from J, leaving 12 bases between. Looked up from germline, CDR1 is DFQATT and CDR2 is SNEGSKA (reference sequence). The CDR3 length is 13 residues. The CDR3 nucleotides read TGCAGTGCTAGAGATGGAGGGGGTGATGAAGCTTTCTTT. Translated: CSARDGGGDEAFF.

This clonotype was seen more than once but under ten times. The J gene is TRBJ1-2, the V gene TRBV7-2; 11 bases match TRBD1. Germline V CDR1 and CDR2: SGHTA, FQGNSA. The CDR3 contains 14 residues. V trimming: 3 bases; J trimming: 7 bases; junction bases outside the gene matches: 4. The CDR3 here is CASSFGQGAFGYTF. The CDR3 nucleotides read TGTGCCAGCAGCTTTGGACAGGGGGCGTTTGGCTACACCTTC.

The V and J genes are TRBV21-1 and TRBJ2-1. TRBV21-1 is noted as a pseudogene. CDR3 size: 12 residues. DNA for the CDR3: TGTGCCAGCCGTCTCCACGAAAATGAGCAGTTCTTC. This sequence encodes CASRLHENEQFF.

This clonotype showed up just a few times. V gene TRBV15 combines with J gene TRBJ2-2, with a possible D match to TRBD1 (6 bases). There are 16 residues in the CDR3. V was shortened by 3 bases and J by 3 bases, with 14 bases between the two germline ends. Germline V gene lookup returns CDR1 LNHNV and CDR2 YYDKDF (reference sequence). The CDR3 protein is CATSRGPGQDTGELFF. In DNA, the CDR3 is TGTGCCACCAGCAGGGGTCCGGGACAAGACACCGGGGAGCTGTTTTTT.

This clonotype was recorded many times. This chain uses TRBV11-2 with TRBJ2-2; 8 nucleotides match TRBD2. The CDR3 length is 14 residues. CDR1 and CDR2 (germline): SGHAT, FQNNGV. Trimming at V came to 1 base and at J to 6 bases, leaving 1 base not matched to a gene. The CDR3 nucleotides read TGTGCCAGCAGCTTAGTAGCGGGGTCCGGGGAGCTGTTTTTT. Protein sequence: CASSLVAGSGELFF.

This clonotype appeared many times. The gene calls are TRBV5-1 and TRBJ2-2; TRBD2 might be the D (6 bases). Germline values: CDR1 SGHRS, CDR2 YFSETQ. The ends were cut back, 4 bases at V and 6 bases at J, with 31 bases in the middle. The CDR3 covers 20 residues. This CDR3 is CASSHLAIPLGGTSSGELFF. Here the CDR3 DNA reads TGCGCCAGCAGCCACCTCGCCATACCCCTGGGGGGTACTTCTTCCGGGGAGCTGTTTTTT.

The V and J genes are TRBV24-1 and TRBJ2-2, with 8 positions matching TRBD1. Trimming took 1 base from V and 1 from J; bases not matched to a gene: 7. This CDR3 region has 18 residues. From germline, CDR1 is KGHDR and CDR2 SFDVKD. The CDR3 bases are TGTGCCACCAGTGATTTTCCTGGACAGGGTGGGAACACCGGGGAGCTGTTTTTT. It is translated as CATSDFPGQGGNTGELFF.

This clonotype came up a few times. DNA for the CDR3: TGTGCCAGCAGGCGGACAGGGGGCAGCTACGAGCAGTACTTC. Translated, it gives CASRRTGGSYEQYF. The chain uses TRBV11-2 and TRBJ2-7, with 11 positions matching TRBD1. V lost 6 bases and J lost 3; bases outside the gene matches: 4. In germline, CDR1 is SGHAT, CDR2 FQNNGV. This CDR3 is built from 14 residues.

The rearrangement links TRBV6-1 to TRBJ2-7; 8 bases line up with TRBD1. The CDR3 is 15 residues long. The V segment lost 8 bases and the J segment 2 bases; nucleotides outside the gene matches: 11. Germline-derived CDR1 and CDR2 are MNHNS and SASEGT. The CDR3 DNA sequence: TGTGCCAGCGAATCGAGACAGGGGCCCACCTACGAGCAGTACTTC. Protein sequence: CASESRQGPTYEQYF.

The table lists this clonotype with many counts. The V call is TRBV6-1, the J call TRBJ2-7; 7 bases map to TRBD1. The CDR3 extends over 14 amino acids. From germline, CDR1 is MNHNS and CDR2 SASEGT. The trim removed 6 bases at V and 4 bases at J, leaving 9 bases unmatched. The CDR3 sequence is CASSPLTGLYEQYF. The CDR3 DNA follows: TGTGCCAGCAGCCCCTTGACAGGGTTATACGAGCAGTACTTC.